The clone carrying this TCR beta chain has more than one count but fewer than ten. This entry is derived from a study of tumour-infiltrating T cells in Burkitt lymphoma. Using immunoSEQ multiplex PCR, the repertoire was profiled, and TCRdb retains in-frame clones only, with some absent. The sample consists of around 48,000 clones, around 29% of them appearing once. The receptor comes from a human donor with Burkitt lymphoma. What was sequenced was tumor tissue.

The CDR3 loop is CASSLAEMAPLHF. The DNA for the CDR3 is TGTGCCAGCAGCTTAGCTGAAATGGCACCCCTCCACTTT. The chain employs TRBV11-1 and TRBJ1-6, with D unclear. The germline V gene encodes CDR1 SGHAT and CDR2 FQDESV (reference sequence). The CDR3 sequence is 13 residues long. V gave up 0 bases and J gave up 11 bases, with 8 bases separating them.